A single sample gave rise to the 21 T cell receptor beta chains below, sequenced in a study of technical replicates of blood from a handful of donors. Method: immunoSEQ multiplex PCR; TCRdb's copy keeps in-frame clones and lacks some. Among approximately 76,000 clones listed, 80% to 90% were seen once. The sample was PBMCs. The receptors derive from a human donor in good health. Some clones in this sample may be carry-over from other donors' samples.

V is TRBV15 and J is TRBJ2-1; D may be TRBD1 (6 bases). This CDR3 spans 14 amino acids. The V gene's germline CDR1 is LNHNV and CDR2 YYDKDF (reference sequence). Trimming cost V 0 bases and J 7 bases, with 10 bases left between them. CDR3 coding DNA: TGTGCCACCAGCAGAGATCGGCAGGGGAATGAGCAGTTCTTC. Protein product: CATSRDRQGNEQFF.

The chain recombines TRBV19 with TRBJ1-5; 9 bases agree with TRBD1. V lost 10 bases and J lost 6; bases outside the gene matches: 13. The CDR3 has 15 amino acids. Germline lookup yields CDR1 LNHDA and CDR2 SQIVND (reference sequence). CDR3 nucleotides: TGTGCCACTATGATCCGGGGGACAGGGAGTCAGCCCCAGCATTTT. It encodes CATMIRGTGSQPQHF.

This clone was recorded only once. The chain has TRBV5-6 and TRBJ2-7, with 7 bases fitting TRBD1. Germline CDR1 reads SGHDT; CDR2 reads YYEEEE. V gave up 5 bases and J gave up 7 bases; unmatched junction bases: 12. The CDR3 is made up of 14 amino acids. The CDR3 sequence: CASSVRTGAWEQYF. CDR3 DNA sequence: TGTGCCAGCAGTGTAAGGACAGGAGCCTGGGAGCAGTACTTC.

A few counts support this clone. CDR3 amino acids: CSVWPPTAGEFF. As DNA, the CDR3 is TGCAGCGTTTGGCCCCCGACCGCCGGGGAATTCTTT. The chain employs TRBV29-1 and TRBJ1-1; D not certain. This CDR3 has 12 residues. V was cut by 5 bases and J by 14 bases, with 21 bases left in between. Looked up from germline, CDR1 is SQVTM and CDR2 is ANQGSEA.

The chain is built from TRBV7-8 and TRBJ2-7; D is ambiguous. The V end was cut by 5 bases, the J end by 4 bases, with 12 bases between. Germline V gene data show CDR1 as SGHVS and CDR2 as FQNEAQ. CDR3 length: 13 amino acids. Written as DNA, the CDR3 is TGTGCCAGCAGCCGGCATGGAGCATACGAGCAGTACTTC. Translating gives CASSRHGAYEQYF. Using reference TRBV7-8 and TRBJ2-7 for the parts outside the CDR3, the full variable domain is GAGVSQSPRYKVAKRGQDVALRCDPISGHVSLFWYQQALGQGPEFLTYFQNEAQLDKSGLPSDRFFAERPEGSVSTLKIQRTQQEDSAVYLCASSRHGAYEQYFGPGTRLTVT.

In DNA form, the CDR3 reads TGTGCCTGGAGTGTACGGTCTAGCGGGATAACCCCCTACGAGCAGTACTTC. It translates to CAWSVRSSGITPYEQYF. V gene TRBV30 combines with J gene TRBJ2-7; the match to TRBD2 covers 9 bases. The ends lost 0 bases at V and 2 bases at J; junction bases unmatched: 11. Per germline, CDR1 GTSNPN and CDR2 SVGIG (reference sequence). The CDR3 runs 17 residues.

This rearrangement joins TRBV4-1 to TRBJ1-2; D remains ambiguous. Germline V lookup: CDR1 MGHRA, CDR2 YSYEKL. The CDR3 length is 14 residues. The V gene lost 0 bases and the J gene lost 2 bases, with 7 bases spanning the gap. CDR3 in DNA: TGCGCCAGCAGCCAAGAGTCAGGAAACTATGGCTACACCTTC. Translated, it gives CASSQESGNYGYTF.

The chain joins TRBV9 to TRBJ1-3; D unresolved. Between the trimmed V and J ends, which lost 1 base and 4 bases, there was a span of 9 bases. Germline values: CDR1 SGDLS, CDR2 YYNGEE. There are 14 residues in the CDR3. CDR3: CASSVLGEGNTIYF. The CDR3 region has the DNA TGTGCCAGCAGCGTACTCGGGGAAGGAAACACCATATATTTT.

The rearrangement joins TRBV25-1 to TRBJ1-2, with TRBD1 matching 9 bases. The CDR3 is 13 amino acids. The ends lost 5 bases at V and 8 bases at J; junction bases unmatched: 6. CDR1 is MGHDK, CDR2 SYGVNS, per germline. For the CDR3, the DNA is TGTGCCAGCAGTTTAGGGACAGGGAAGGGCTACACCTTC. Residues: CASSLGTGKGYTF.

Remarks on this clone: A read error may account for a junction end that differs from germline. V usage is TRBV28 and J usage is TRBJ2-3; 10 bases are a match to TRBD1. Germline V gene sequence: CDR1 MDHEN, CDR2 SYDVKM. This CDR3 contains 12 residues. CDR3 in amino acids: CASSDRGRPQSF. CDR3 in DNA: TGTGCCAGCAGTGACAGGGGGCGCCCACAATCTTTT.

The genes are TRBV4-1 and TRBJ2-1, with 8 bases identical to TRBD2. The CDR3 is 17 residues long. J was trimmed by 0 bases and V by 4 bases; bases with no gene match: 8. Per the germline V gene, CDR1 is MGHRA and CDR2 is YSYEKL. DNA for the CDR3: TGCGCCAGCAGCCCGGGACTAGGGTCGAGCTCCTACAATGAGCAGTTCTTC. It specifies CASSPGLGSSSYNEQFF.

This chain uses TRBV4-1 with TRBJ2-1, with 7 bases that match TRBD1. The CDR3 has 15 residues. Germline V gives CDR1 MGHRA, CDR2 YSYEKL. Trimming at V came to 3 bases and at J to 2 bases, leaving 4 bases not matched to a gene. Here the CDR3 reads CASSQGDSPYNEQFF. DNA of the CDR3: TGCGCCAGCAGCCAGGGGGACAGCCCCTACAATGAGCAGTTCTTC.

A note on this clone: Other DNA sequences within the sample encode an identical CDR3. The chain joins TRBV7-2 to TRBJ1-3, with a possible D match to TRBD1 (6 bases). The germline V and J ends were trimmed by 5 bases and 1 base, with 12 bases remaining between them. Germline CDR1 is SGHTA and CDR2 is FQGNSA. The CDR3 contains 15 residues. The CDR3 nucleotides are TGTGCCAGCAGCCGGGACACCTCTTCTGGAAACACCATATATTTT. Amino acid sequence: CASSRDTSSGNTIYF. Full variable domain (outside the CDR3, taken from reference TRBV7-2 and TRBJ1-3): GAGVSQSPSNKVTEKGKDVELRCDPISGHTALYWYRQSLGQGLEFLIYFQGNSAPDKSGLPSDRFSAERTGGSVSTLTIQRTQQEDSAVYLCASSRDTSSGNTIYFGEGSWLTVV.

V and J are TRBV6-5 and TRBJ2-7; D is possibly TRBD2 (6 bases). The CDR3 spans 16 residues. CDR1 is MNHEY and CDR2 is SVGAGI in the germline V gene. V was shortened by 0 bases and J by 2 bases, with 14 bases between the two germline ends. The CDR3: CASSYSGGANTYEQYF. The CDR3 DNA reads TGTGCCAGCAGTTACTCGGGCGGGGCTAATACCTACGAGCAGTACTTC.

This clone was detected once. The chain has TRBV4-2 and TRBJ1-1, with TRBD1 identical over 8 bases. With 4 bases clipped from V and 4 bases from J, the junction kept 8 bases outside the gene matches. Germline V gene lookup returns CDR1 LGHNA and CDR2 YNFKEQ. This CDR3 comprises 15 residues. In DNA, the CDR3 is TGTGCCAGCAGCCGCCCGGGACAGGATTCCACTGAAGCTTTCTTT. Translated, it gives CASSRPGQDSTEAFF.

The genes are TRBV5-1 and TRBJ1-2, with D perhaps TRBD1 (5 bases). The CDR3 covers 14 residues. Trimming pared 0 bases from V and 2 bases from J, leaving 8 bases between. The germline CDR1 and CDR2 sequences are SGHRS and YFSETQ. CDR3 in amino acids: CASSLVQGNYGYTF. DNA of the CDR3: TGCGCCAGCAGCTTGGTCCAGGGAAACTATGGCTACACCTTC.

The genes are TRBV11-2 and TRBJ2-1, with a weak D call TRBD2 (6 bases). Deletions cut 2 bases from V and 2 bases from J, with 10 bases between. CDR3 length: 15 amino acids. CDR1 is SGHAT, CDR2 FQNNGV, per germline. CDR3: CASSLLAAPYNEQFF. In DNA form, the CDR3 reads TGTGCCAGCAGCTTATTAGCGGCACCCTACAATGAGCAGTTCTTC. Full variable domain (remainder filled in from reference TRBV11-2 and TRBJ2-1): EAGVAQSPRYKIIEKRQSVAFWCNPISGHATLYWYQQILGQGPKLLIQFQNNGVVDDSQLPKDRFSAERLKGVDSTLKIQPAKLEDSAVYLCASSLLAAPYNEQFFGPGTRLTVL.

The CDR3 DNA reads as TGTGCCAGCAGTTACAGGGGGCCTAATTCACCCCTCCACTTT. Translated: CASSYRGPNSPLHF. The rearrangement links TRBV6-5 to TRBJ1-6; 7 bases line up with TRBD1. The CDR3 spans 14 residues. With V trimmed by 2 bases and J by 6 bases, 1 base remained unmatched. In germline, CDR1 is MNHEY, CDR2 SVGAGI.

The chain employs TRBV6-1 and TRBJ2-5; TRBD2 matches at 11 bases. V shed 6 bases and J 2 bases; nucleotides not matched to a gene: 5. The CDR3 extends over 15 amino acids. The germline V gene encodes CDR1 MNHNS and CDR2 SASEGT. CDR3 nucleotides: TGTGCCAGCAGGCCCGGGACTAGCGGACAAGAGACCCAGTACTTC. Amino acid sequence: CASRPGTSGQETQYF.

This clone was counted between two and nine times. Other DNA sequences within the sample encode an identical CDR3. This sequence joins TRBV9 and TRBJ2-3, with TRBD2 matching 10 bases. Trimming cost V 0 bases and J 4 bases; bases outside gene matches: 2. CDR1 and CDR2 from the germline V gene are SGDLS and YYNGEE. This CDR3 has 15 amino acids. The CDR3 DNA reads TGTGCCAGCAGCGTAGCTGGGACTAGCGCAGATACGCAGTATTTT. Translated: CASSVAGTSADTQYF.

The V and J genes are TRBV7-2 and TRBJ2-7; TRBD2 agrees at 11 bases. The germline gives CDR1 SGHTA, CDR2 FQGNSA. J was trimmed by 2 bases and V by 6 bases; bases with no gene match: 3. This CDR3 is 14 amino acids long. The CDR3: CASSPSGRTYEQYF. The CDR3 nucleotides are TGTGCCAGCAGTCCTAGCGGGAGGACCTACGAGCAGTACTTC.